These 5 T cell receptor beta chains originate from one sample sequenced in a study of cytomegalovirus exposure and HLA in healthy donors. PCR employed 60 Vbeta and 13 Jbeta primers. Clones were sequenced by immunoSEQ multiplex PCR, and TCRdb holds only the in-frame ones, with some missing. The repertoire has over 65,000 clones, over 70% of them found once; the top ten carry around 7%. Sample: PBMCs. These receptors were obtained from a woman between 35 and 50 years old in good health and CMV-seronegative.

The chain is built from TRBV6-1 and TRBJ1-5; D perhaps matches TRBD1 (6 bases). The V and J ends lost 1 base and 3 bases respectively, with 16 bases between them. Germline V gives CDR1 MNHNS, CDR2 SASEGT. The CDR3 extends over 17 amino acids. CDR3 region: CASSEGRQVGDNQPQHF. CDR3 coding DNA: TGTGCCAGCAGTGAAGGAAGACAGGTCGGGGACAATCAGCCCCAGCATTTT.

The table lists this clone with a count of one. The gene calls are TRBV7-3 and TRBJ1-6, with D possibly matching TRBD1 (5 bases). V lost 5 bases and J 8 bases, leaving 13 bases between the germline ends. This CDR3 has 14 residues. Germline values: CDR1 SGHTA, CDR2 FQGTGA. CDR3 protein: CASSLRGADSPLHF. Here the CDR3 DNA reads TGTGCCAGCAGCCTAAGGGGAGCCGATTCACCCCTCCACTTT. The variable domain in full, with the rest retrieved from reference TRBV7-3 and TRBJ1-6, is GAGVSQTPSNKVTEKGKYVELRCDPISGHTALYWYRQSLGQGPEFLIYFQGTGAADDSGLPNDRFFAVRPEGSVSTLKIQRTERGDSAVYLCASSLRGADSPLHFGNGTRLTVT.

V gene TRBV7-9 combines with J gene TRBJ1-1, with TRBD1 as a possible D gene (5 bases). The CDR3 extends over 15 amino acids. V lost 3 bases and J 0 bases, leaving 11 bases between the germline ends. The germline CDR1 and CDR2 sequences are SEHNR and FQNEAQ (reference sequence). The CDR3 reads CASSLDGGMNTEAFF. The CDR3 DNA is TGTGCCAGCAGCTTGGACGGGGGGATGAACACTGAAGCTTTCTTT.

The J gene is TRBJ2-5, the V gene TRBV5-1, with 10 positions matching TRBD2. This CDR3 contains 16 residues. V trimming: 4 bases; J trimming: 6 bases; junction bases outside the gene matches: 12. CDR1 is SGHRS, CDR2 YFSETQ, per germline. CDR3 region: CASSAGTSVGRQTQYF. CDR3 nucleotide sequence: TGCGCCAGCAGCGCCGGGACTAGCGTCGGCAGGCAGACCCAGTACTTC.

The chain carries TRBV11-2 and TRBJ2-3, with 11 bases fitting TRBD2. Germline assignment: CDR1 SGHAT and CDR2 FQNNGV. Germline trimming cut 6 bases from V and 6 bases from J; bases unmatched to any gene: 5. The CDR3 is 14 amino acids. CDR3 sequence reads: CASRLSGGADTQYF. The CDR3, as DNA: TGTGCCAGCAGACTTAGCGGGGGGGCGGATACGCAGTATTTT.